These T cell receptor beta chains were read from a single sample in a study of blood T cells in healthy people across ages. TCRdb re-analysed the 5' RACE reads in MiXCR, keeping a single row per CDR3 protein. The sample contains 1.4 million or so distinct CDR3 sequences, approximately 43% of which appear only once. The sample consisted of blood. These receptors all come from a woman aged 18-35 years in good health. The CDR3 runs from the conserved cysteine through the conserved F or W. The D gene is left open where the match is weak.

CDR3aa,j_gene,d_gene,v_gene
CASSAGGRVHEQFF,TRBJ2-1,TRBD2,TRBV27
CASSESGLARTDTQYF,TRBJ2-3,.,TRBV25-1
CAGSLGQGVETQYF,.,TRBD1,TRBV9
CASSQDSLGASGQLYEQYF,TRBJ2-7,TRBD2,TRBV14
CASSLGASRGTDTQYF,TRBJ2-3,.,TRBV7-2
CAWSVQGNTEAFF,TRBJ1-1,.,TRBV30
CASSFGDRVNEQYF,.,TRBD1,TRBV7-9
CASLFLLQVRETQYF,TRBJ2-5,.,TRBV12-3/TRBV12-4
CSATIAGVVDTQYF,TRBJ2-3,TRBD2,TRBV20-1
CASSLLAGGPDEQFF,TRBJ2-1,TRBD2,TRBV5-1
CSVPPGGDNYGYTF,TRBJ1-2,.,TRBV29-1
CASSLVVGPTNEQYF,TRBJ2-7,.,TRBV11-1
CASSQVGRGDEQFF,TRBJ2-1,.,TRBV4-2
CASSSDRVGEQYF,.,TRBD1,TRBV13
CASRKGPNYGYTF,TRBJ1-2,.,TRBV27
CASSQQGGYTF,TRBJ1-2,.,TRBV4-1
CASSFWVEEQFF,TRBJ2-1,.,TRBV12-3/TRBV12-4
CASSIDSGGYTGELFF,TRBJ2-2,TRBD1,TRBV9
CASSGQGGNEQYF,TRBJ2-7,TRBD1,TRBV6-5
CASSLLGHSNTEAFF,TRBJ1-1,.,TRBV5-1
CATSRSHGSGRLKFF,TRBJ2-1,TRBD2,TRBV15
CSVAGTGLSSEQYF,TRBJ2-7,TRBD1,TRBV29-1
CASSFTWELPTYNEQFF,TRBJ2-1,.,TRBV12-3/TRBV12-4
CSAQETAYSNQPQHF,TRBJ1-5,.,TRBV20-1
CAISESPGLRTEAFF,TRBJ1-1,.,TRBV10-3
CATSDPDTYTGELFF,TRBJ2-2,.,TRBV24-1
CAWSTRNEQFF,TRBJ2-1,.,TRBV30
CASSARQGESYEQYF,TRBJ2-7,TRBD1,TRBV7-8
CASSLGGEVDEQFF,TRBJ2-1,.,TRBV27
CSASARGSYEQYF,TRBJ2-7,TRBD1,TRBV20-1
CASSWGSRNEQYF,TRBJ2-7,.,TRBV27
CASSMETGYGYTF,TRBJ1-2,.,TRBV19
CASSIRVGTLDTGELFF,TRBJ2-2,.,TRBV27
CASSRTSGRLYEQYF,.,TRBD2,TRBV11-2
CASSIGTVDNEQFF,TRBJ2-1,TRBD1,TRBV5-1
CASSPGSSYNSPLHF,TRBJ1-6,.,TRBV18
CASSPRWDRVTTYEQYF,TRBJ2-7,TRBD1,TRBV11-1
CASSLASGFDNEQFF,TRBJ2-1,.,TRBV7-9
CASGFSSGISSYNEQFF,TRBJ2-1,.,TRBV12-5
CASSPRDFYGYTF,TRBJ1-2,.,TRBV4-1
CSARYTGSGYTF,TRBJ1-2,.,TRBV20-1
CASISAGNEQFF,TRBJ2-1,.,TRBV27
CASSPQPYNEQYF,.,.,TRBV12-3/TRBV12-4
CASSGRDGTSGNTIYF,TRBJ1-3,.,TRBV7-9
CASSQEQQPNYGYTF,TRBJ1-2,.,TRBV14
CASSLEGVAGGPGNEQYF,TRBJ2-5,TRBD2,TRBV12-3/TRBV12-4
CSVETSGGTDTQYF,TRBJ2-3,TRBD2,TRBV29-1
CASRAGQGYNEQFF,TRBJ2-1,TRBD1,TRBV9
CASRNLAGVGNEQFF,TRBJ2-1,TRBD2,TRBV12-3/TRBV12-4